A selection of T cell receptor beta chains follows, all from one sample in a study of regulatory and conventional T cells in RAG deficiency. Generated by immunoSEQ multiplex PCR, the TCRdb table keeps only in-frame clones and is missing some. This table holds about 30,000 clones, roughly 96% found once. These same records also appear under a second study, on regulatory T cells.

The sequencing input was CD25- CD4+ T cells sorted from blood. These TCRs come from a human donor in good health. Each CDR3 is given with its conserved first and last residue. The order of the fields is J gene, D gene, V gene, clone size, CDR3 protein, CDR3 DNA. A D gene is named only where the DNA matches it firmly. Size is omitted from some rows. Given values are once, few, many or a class for expanded clones.

TRBJ1-4,-,TRBV5-4,-,CASSLDPQGTNEKLFF,TGTGCCAGCAGCTTGGACCCGCAGGGCACTAATGAAAAACTGTTTTTT
TRBJ1-5,-,TRBV5-5,-,CASSFGPQGSQPQHF,TGTGCCAGCAGTTTCGGGCCTCAGGGGAGTCAGCCCCAGCATTTT
TRBJ2-1,TRBD1,TRBV2,-,CASNGQGSYNEQFF,TGTGCCAGCAATGGACAGGGCTCCTACAATGAGCAGTTCTTC
TRBJ2-1,TRBD2,TRBV6-5,-,CASSYDAGGITEQFF,TGTGCCAGCAGTTACGATGCGGGAGGCATAACCGAGCAGTTCTTC
TRBJ2-1,TRBD2,TRBV5-8,-,CASSAMLAGSSYNEQFF,TGTGCCAGCAGCGCAATGTTAGCGGGTAGCTCCTACAATGAGCAGTTCTTC
TRBJ2-1,-,TRBV7-2,-,CASSAKLDNEQFF,TGTGCCAGCAGCGCGAAACTGGACAATGAGCAGTTCTTC
TRBJ2-7,-,TRBV6-5,-,CASSSTTYEQYF,TGTGCCAGCAGTTCGACTACCTACGAGCAGTACTTC
TRBJ2-1,TRBD2,TRBV12-5,once,CASGLYRREGTYNEQFF,TGTGCTAGTGGTTTGTACCGTAGGGAGGGCACATACAATGAGCAGTTCTTC
TRBJ2-7,TRBD2,TRBV6-5,-,CASTGAGSTYEQYF,TGTGCCAGCACAGGAGCGGGATCTACCTACGAGCAGTACTTC
TRBJ2-3,TRBD1,TRBV15,-,CATSRDGQVTDTQYF,TGTGCCACCAGCAGAGACGGACAGGTCACAGATACGCAGTATTTT
TRBJ2-3,TRBD2,TRBV29-1,-,CSVKGLAGSTDTQYF,TGCAGCGTCAAGGGACTAGCGGGGTCCACAGATACGCAGTATTTT
TRBJ2-3,TRBD2,TRBV7-9,once,CASSLGSGSSDTQYF,TGTGCCAGCAGCTTAGGTAGCGGGAGTTCAGATACGCAGTATTTT
TRBJ2-3,-,TRBV30,-,CAWTISFLTDTQYF,TGTGCCTGGACTATTTCATTCCTAACAGATACGCAGTATTTT
TRBJ2-3,-,TRBV11-3,-,CASSLGGEAEDTQYF,TGTGCCAGCAGCTTAGGAGGCGAGGCGGAAGATACGCAGTATTTT
TRBJ2-7,-,TRBV6-5,-,CASSLAPFYEQYF,TGTGCCAGCAGCCTGGCCCCATTCTACGAGCAGTACTTC
TRBJ2-2,TRBD1,TRBV15,-,CATRPGQGKTGELFF,TGTGCCACCAGACCGGGACAGGGGAAGACCGGGGAGCTGTTTTTT
TRBJ2-1,-,TRBV15,once,CATSRETNIYNEQFF,TGTGCCACCAGCAGAGAAACTAATATTTACAATGAGCAGTTCTTC
TRBJ2-7,TRBD1,TRBV19,-,CASSIGGTGFNEQYF,TGTGCCAGTAGTATTGGAGGGACAGGCTTTAACGAGCAGTACTTC
TRBJ2-3,TRBD1,TRBV6-4,-,CASSPEPGQGADTQYF,TGTGCCAGCAGCCCAGAACCGGGACAGGGGGCAGATACGCAGTATTTT
TRBJ2-3,-,TRBV10-1,-,CASSESDVGLPSTDTQYF,TGCGCCAGCAGTGAGTCCGACGTTGGACTACCTAGCACAGATACGCAGTATTTT
TRBJ1-1,TRBD1,TRBV11-1,-,CASSLQGANTEAFF,TGTGCCAGCAGCTTACAGGGGGCGAACACTGAAGCTTTCTTT
TRBJ2-7,TRBD2,TRBV6-5,-,CASSRREGTYEQYF,TGTGCCAGCAGCCGGAGGGAGGGGACCTACGAGCAGTACTTC
TRBJ1-1,TRBD1,TRBV7-9,once,CASSAQGGTEAFF,TGTGCCAGCAGTGCACAGGGGGGCACTGAAGCTTTCTTT
TRBJ1-1,-,TRBV7-2,once,CASSLSRDTYDTEAFF,TGTGCCAGCAGCTTAAGCCGGGACACCTACGACACTGAAGCTTTCTTT
TRBJ1-4,TRBD1,TRBV19,-,CASRGTGDEKLFF,TGTGCCAGTCGAGGGACAGGGGACGAAAAACTGTTTTTT
TRBJ1-5,TRBD1,TRBV4-1,-,CASSHPLGQGGQPQHF,TGCGCCAGCAGCCACCCCTTAGGACAGGGAGGCCAGCCCCAGCATTTT
TRBJ2-1,-,TRBV13,-,CASSLGSWGGLRNEQFF,TGTGCCAGCAGCTTAGGGTCTTGGGGGGGCTTAAGGAATGAGCAGTTCTTC
TRBJ2-7,TRBD2,TRBV5-5,-,CASSLLAGGPGEQYF,TGTGCCAGCAGCCTCCTAGCGGGAGGGCCAGGCGAGCAGTACTTC
TRBJ1-5,-,TRBV27,-,CASSWGAGNQPQHF,TGTGCCAGCAGTTGGGGCGCAGGCAATCAGCCCCAGCATTTT
TRBJ1-2,-,TRBV7-2,-,CASSLAESYGYTF,TGTGCCAGCAGCTTGGCGGAGAGCTATGGCTACACCTTC
TRBJ2-5,TRBD2,TRBV2,-,CASSDPGLAGGETQYF,TGTGCCAGCAGTGATCCAGGACTAGCGGGTGGAGAGACCCAGTACTTC
TRBJ2-2,-,TRBV19,-,CASSIGGEISGELFF,TGTGCCAGTAGTATCGGGGGTGAAATTTCGGGGGAGCTGTTTTTT
TRBJ1-6,TRBD1,TRBV10-1,once,CASTLDRGGSPLHF,TGCGCCAGCACCCTGGACAGGGGAGGATCACCCCTCCACTTT
TRBJ1-1,-,TRBV29-1,-,CSVDRGYTEAFF,TGCAGCGTCGATCGGGGGTACACTGAAGCTTTCTTT
TRBJ2-3,-,TRBV9,-,CASSVLPRGTDTQYF,TGTGCCAGCAGCGTACTCCCGAGGGGCACAGATACGCAGTATTTT
TRBJ1-1,-,TRBV6-5,-,CASSKGVGNTEAFF,TGTGCCAGCAGTAAAGGGGTCGGGAACACTGAAGCTTTCTTT
TRBJ1-2,TRBD1,TRBV6-5,-,CASTKRDRGGGYTF,TGTGCCAGCACCAAAAGGGACAGGGGTGGTGGCTACACCTTC
TRBJ1-5,-,TRBV25-1,-,CASSGPYPNQPQHF,TGTGCCAGCAGTGGGCCTTACCCCAATCAGCCCCAGCATTTT
TRBJ1-5,TRBD1,TRBV9,-,CASSGQGVNQPQHF,TGTGCCAGCAGCGGACAGGGGGTAAATCAGCCCCAGCATTTT
TRBJ1-4,TRBD1,TRBV5-1,-,CASSLGAGGEKLFF,TGCGCCAGCAGCTTGGGGGCAGGGGGAGAAAAACTGTTTTTT
TRBJ1-2,-,TRBV14,-,CASSQEPPGGIHGYTF,TGTGCCAGCAGCCAAGAACCCCCCGGAGGTATCCATGGCTACACCTTC